This entry lists 18 T cell receptor beta chains sequenced from one sample in a study of Graves' ophthalmopathy and Graves' hyperthyroidism. RNA transcripts yielded amplified TCR beta CDR3 regions. HTBI primers served in a first-round RT-PCR, which a second-round multiplex PCR followed. A single record per CDR3 protein comes from TCRdb applying MiXCR to the multiplex PCR reads. The sample includes some 240,000 distinct CDR3 sequences, around 42% of them seen just once. The sequenced material came from peripheral blood. The receptors originated from an adult man with Graves' ophthalmopathy.

This chain links TRBV20-1 with TRBJ1-2; 8 nucleotides match TRBD1. Germline loops: CDR1 DFQATT, CDR2 SNEGSKA (reference sequence). With V trimmed by 0 bases and J by 2 bases, 2 bases remained unmatched. CDR3 length: 14 amino acids. The CDR3 coding sequence is TGCAGTGCTAGAGAACAGGGGGGGAACTATGGCTACACCTTC. Translating it yields CSAREQGGNYGYTF.

The chain joins TRBV10-3 to TRBJ1-3, with D perhaps matching TRBD1 (5 bases). CDR1 is ENHRY and CDR2 is SYGVKD in the germline V gene. V lost 2 bases and J lost 1, with 6 bases in between. The CDR3 sequence is 14 residues long. This CDR3 reads CAISEGQSGNTIYF. DNA for the CDR3: TGTGCCATCAGTGAGGGACAATCTGGAAACACCATATATTTT.

The rearrangement uses TRBV7-9 and TRBJ1-1, with D tentatively TRBD1 (5 bases). The germline V gene has CDR1 SEHNR and CDR2 FQNEAQ (reference sequence). The CDR3 sequence is 12 residues long. Trimming stripped 10 bases from V and 10 bases from J, with 19 bases between. The CDR3 sequence is CATPDTSGGAFF. CDR3 bases: TGTGCCACCCCGGACACCTCGGGGGGAGCTTTCTTT.

This clonotype turned up a few times. V and J are TRBV5-1 and TRBJ1-2, with 8 bases identical to TRBD1. There are 15 residues in the CDR3. CDR1 SGHRS and CDR2 YFSETQ come from the germline V gene. V lost 3 bases and J lost 2; bases outside the gene matches: 6. The CDR3 reads CASSWETGANYGYTF. CDR3 DNA sequence: TGCGCCAGCAGCTGGGAGACAGGGGCCAACTATGGCTACACCTTC. Full variable domain (rest looked up from reference TRBV5-1 and TRBJ1-2): KAGVTQTPRYLIKTRGQQVTLSCSPISGHRSVSWYQQTPGQGLQFLFEYFSETQRNKGNFPGRFSGRQFSNSRSEMNVSTLELGDSALYLCASSWETGANYGYTFGSGTRLTVV.

The CDR3 loop is CASSKSGQGSLNGYTF. The CDR3 bases are TGTGCCAGCAGCAAGAGCGGACAGGGGAGTCTTAATGGCTACACCTTC. The V call is TRBV7-2, the J call TRBJ1-2, with TRBD1 identical over 9 bases. This CDR3 spans 16 amino acids. The trim removed 5 bases at V and 6 bases at J, leaving 13 bases unmatched. The V gene's germline CDR1 is SGHTA and CDR2 FQGNSA.

The V gene is TRBV6-4, the J gene TRBJ2-7; D ambiguous. The CDR3 spans 16 residues. Germline V CDR1 and CDR2: MRHNA, SNTAGT. Trimming stripped 0 bases from V and 3 bases from J, with 15 bases between. This CDR3 reads CASSDSLRAPLYEQYF. DNA of the CDR3: TGTGCCAGCAGTGACTCGTTACGGGCCCCTCTCTACGAGCAGTACTTC.

The chain recombines TRBV28 with TRBJ2-5; TRBD2 aligns across 8 bases. Germline V gene lookup returns CDR1 MDHEN and CDR2 SYDVKM. V trimming: 3 bases; J trimming: 1 base; junction bases outside the gene matches: 4. This CDR3 is built from 15 residues. The CDR3 bases are TGTGCCAGCAGTTTCATAGCGGGAAGCCAAGAGACCCAGTACTTC. Its translation is CASSFIAGSQETQYF.

The V call is TRBV20-1, the J call TRBJ2-5, with D perhaps being TRBD1 or TRBD2 (5 bases each). The germline V gene encodes CDR1 DFQATT and CDR2 SNEGSKA (reference sequence). The germline V and J ends were trimmed by 0 bases and 5 bases, with 19 bases remaining between them. The CDR3 loop spans 16 amino acids. CDR3 bases: TGCAGTGCTAGAGATCTCGGGACCGAGGTCCGGGAGACCCAGTACTTC. This codes for CSARDLGTEVRETQYF.

The chain recombines TRBV20-1 with TRBJ2-6, with D unclear. This CDR3 contains 14 residues. CDR1 DFQATT and CDR2 SNEGSKA come from the germline V gene (reference sequence). Trimming took off 6 bases at V and 0 bases at J, with 9 bases between the two ends. CDR3 protein: CSAPPHSGANVLTF. The CDR3 bases are TGCAGTGCCCCGCCCCACTCTGGGGCCAACGTCCTGACTTTC.

This clonotype has ten or more counts. The chain joins TRBV7-3 to TRBJ2-6, with D possibly TRBD1 on 6 matching bases. The CDR3 spans 15 residues. Trimming pared 4 bases from V and 2 bases from J, leaving 9 bases between. The germline gives CDR1 SGHTA, CDR2 FQGTGA. CDR3 nucleotides: TGTGCCAGCAGCTCTCAGGGGACTGGGGCCAACGTCCTGACTTTC. It codes for CASSSQGTGANVLTF.

The chain links TRBV10-3 to TRBJ2-6, with D maybe TRBD1 (5 bases). The germline V and J ends were trimmed by 10 bases and 3 bases, with 19 bases remaining between them. Germline lookup yields CDR1 ENHRY and CDR2 SYGVKD. This CDR3 spans 16 amino acids. This CDR3 is CASRADALFGANVLTF. The CDR3 bases are TGTGCCAGCAGGGCAGACGCCCTCTTTGGGGCCAACGTCCTGACTTTC.

The chain has TRBV19 and TRBJ1-1; D possibly corresponds to TRBD1 (6 bases). Trimming stripped 3 bases from V and 11 bases from J, with 10 bases between. CDR3 size: 11 residues. Germline CDR1 is LNHDA and CDR2 is SQIVND (reference sequence). Written as DNA, the CDR3 is TGTGCCAGTAGTATCGGACAGATGGCTTTCTTT. Amino acid sequence: CASSIGQMAFF.

The chain recombines TRBV20-1 with TRBJ2-5; TRBD2 agrees at 8 bases. The germline gives CDR1 DFQATT, CDR2 SNEGSKA (reference sequence). CDR3 size: 16 residues. V was pared by 3 bases and J by 5 bases, with 14 bases of the junction left unmatched. The CDR3 sequence is CSASPEIGRALETQYF. CDR3 nucleotides: TGCAGTGCTAGCCCAGAGATCGGGAGGGCCTTGGAGACCCAGTACTTC.

V gene TRBV7-6 combines with J gene TRBJ1-5; a weak D match, TRBD1 (5 bases). Germline CDR1 and CDR2: SGHVS and FNYEAQ. The CDR3 covers 15 residues. Trimming took 1 base from V and 3 from J, leaving 10 bases between them. The CDR3 coding sequence is TGTGCCAGCAGCTTAGGGTGGGGACCCAATCAGCCCCAGCATTTT. This sequence encodes CASSLGWGPNQPQHF.

In its sample, this clonotype was seen many times. The rearrangement joins TRBV15 to TRBJ1-2; TRBD1 matches at 8 bases. This CDR3 has 14 residues. V shed 1 base, J shed 8 bases, and the junction held 6 bases outside the gene matches. Germline lookup yields CDR1 LNHNV and CDR2 YYDKDF (reference sequence). CDR3 sequence (DNA): TGTGCCACCAGCAGAGGGACAGGGTACTTAGGCTACACCTTC. Translating gives CATSRGTGYLGYTF.

The chain couples TRBV10-3 to TRBJ2-7; 9 bases agree with TRBD1. The CDR3 loop spans 15 amino acids. Trimming at V came to 10 bases and at J to 5 bases, leaving 15 bases not matched to a gene. CDR1 and CDR2 (germline): ENHRY, SYGVKD. The CDR3 sequence is CATKPKGTGFNEQYF. DNA of the CDR3: TGTGCCACCAAGCCAAAAGGGACAGGGTTCAACGAGCAGTACTTC.

The chain links TRBV24-1 to TRBJ2-5; 8 bases line up with TRBD1. This CDR3 region has 13 residues. Germline V gives CDR1 KGHDR, CDR2 SFDVKD. J lost 5 bases, V lost 10 bases, and 8 bases had no gene match. For the CDR3, the DNA is TGTGCCACAGGGGCAGGGGGCCACGAGACCCAGTACTTC. It encodes CATGAGGHETQYF.

The sample holds one count of this clonotype. The chain has TRBV7-8 and TRBJ1-1; D is unclear. Germline V gives CDR1 SGHVS, CDR2 FQNEAQ. Trimming stripped 5 bases from V and 7 bases from J, with 11 bases between. The CDR3 has 12 amino acids. The CDR3 nucleotides are TGTGCCAGCAGCCTACAAGAGGATGAAGCTTTCTTT. Protein: CASSLQEDEAFF.